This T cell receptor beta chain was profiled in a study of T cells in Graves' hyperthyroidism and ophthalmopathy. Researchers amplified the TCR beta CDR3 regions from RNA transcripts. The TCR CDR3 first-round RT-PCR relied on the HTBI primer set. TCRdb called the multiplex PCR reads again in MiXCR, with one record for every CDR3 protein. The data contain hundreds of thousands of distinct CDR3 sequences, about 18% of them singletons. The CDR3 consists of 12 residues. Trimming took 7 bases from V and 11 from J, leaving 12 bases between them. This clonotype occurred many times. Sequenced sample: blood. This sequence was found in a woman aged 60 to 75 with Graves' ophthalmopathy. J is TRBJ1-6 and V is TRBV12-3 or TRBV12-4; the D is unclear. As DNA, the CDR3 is TGTGCCAGCACCAGCGCTCCTCCACCCCTCCACTTT. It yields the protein CASTSAPPPLHF.